Following are 18 T cell receptor beta chains from one sample sequenced in a study of cytomegalovirus exposure and HLA in healthy donors. A multiplex PCR was run with 60 Vbeta primers and 13 Jbeta primers. Produced via immunoSEQ multiplex PCR; TCRdb's table is partial and in-frame only. The sample lists roughly 160,000 clones, almost 80% occurring once. Material: PBMCs. All receptors derive from a man aged 30 to 39 in good health and CMV-seronegative.

This chain connects TRBV4-3 to TRBJ1-3, with 8 bases that match TRBD1. V lost 4 bases and J lost 0; bases outside the gene matches: 17. The CDR3 extends over 20 amino acids. The V gene's germline CDR1 is LGHNA and CDR2 YSLEER. The CDR3 nucleotides are TGCGCCAGCAGCCCCTCTAGGGCAGGGGGCCCTTTAAGCTCTGGAAACACCATATATTTT. Its protein product is CASSPSRAGGPLSSGNTIYF.

In nucleotides, the CDR3 is TGTGCCAGCAGCTTAGTCCTCTATGGCTACACCTTC. This sequence encodes CASSLVLYGYTF. V usage is TRBV7-9 and J usage is TRBJ1-2; D not resolved. Trimming took 1 base from V and 4 from J, leaving 4 bases between them. Per the germline V gene, CDR1 is SEHNR and CDR2 is FQNEAQ (reference sequence). The CDR3 has 12 amino acids. Together with reference TRBV7-9 and TRBJ1-2, the CDR3 gives the full variable domain: DTGVSQNPRHKITKRGQNVTFRCDPISEHNRLYWYRQTLGQGPEFLTYFQNEAQLEKSRLLSDRFSAERPKGSFSTLEIQRTEQGDSAMYLCASSLVLYGYTFGSGTRLTVV.

This chain connects TRBV10-3 to TRBJ1-6; D is ambiguous. The CDR3 is 15 residues long. Germline lookup yields CDR1 ENHRY and CDR2 SYGVKD. Trimming cost V 2 bases and J 2 bases, with 7 bases left between them. This CDR3 is CAISEGRAYNSPLHF. CDR3 coding DNA: TGTGCCATCAGTGAGGGGAGAGCCTATAATTCACCCCTCCACTTT.

The chain couples TRBV4-3 to TRBJ1-2, with TRBD1 matching 7 bases. CDR1 is LGHNA and CDR2 is YSLEER in the germline V gene. The CDR3 totals 19 residues. V lost 0 bases and J lost 4; bases outside the gene matches: 17. CDR3 residues: CASSQDLIAGTADSYGYTF. For the CDR3, the DNA is TGCGCCAGCAGCCAAGATCTTATCGCGGGGACAGCTGATTCCTATGGCTACACCTTC.

This clone was seen once. The rearrangement links TRBV30 to TRBJ2-7; 9 positions match TRBD1. The CDR3 spans 12 residues. Trimming at V came to 2 bases and at J to 9 bases, leaving 5 bases not matched to a gene. Per germline, CDR1 GTSNPN and CDR2 SVGIG (reference sequence). The CDR3 coding sequence is TGTGCCTGGAGTAGGGACAGGGAACGGCAGTACTTC. This translates into CAWSRDRERQYF.

The rearrangement joins TRBV28 to TRBJ1-5; possible D gene TRBD1, 6 bases. Germline V gene lookup returns CDR1 MDHEN and CDR2 SYDVKM. The length of the CDR3 is 15 residues. Trimming pared 5 bases from V and 6 bases from J, leaving 17 bases between. In nucleotides, the CDR3 is TGTGCCAGCAGTCCTCGGGAACAGGGCGGTCAGCCCCAGCATTTT. Protein sequence: CASSPREQGGQPQHF. Complete variable domain (other parts from reference TRBV28 and TRBJ1-5): DVKVTQSSRYLVKRTGEKVFLECVQDMDHENMFWYRQDPGLGLRLIYFSYDVKMKEKGDIPEGYSVSREKKERFSLILESASTNQTSMYLCASSPREQGGQPQHFGDGTRLSIL.

This clone was recorded a few times. The rearrangement joins TRBV6-6 to TRBJ2-7; 9 bases fit TRBD1. Germline V gene sequence: CDR1 MNHNY, CDR2 SVGAGI (reference sequence). The trim removed 5 bases at V and 1 base at J, leaving 6 bases unmatched. The CDR3 totals 15 residues. The CDR3, as DNA: TGTGCCAGCAGTCCCTGGGGGACAGGGTCCTACGAGCAGTACTTC. It is translated as CASSPWGTGSYEQYF.

J is TRBJ1-1 and V is TRBV18; D is perhaps TRBD1 (6 bases). CDR1 is KGHSH and CDR2 is LQKENI in the germline V gene. This CDR3 has 12 residues. Trimming removed 4 bases from V and 7 bases from J, with 10 bases in between. This CDR3 is CASSQTGYEAFF. CDR3 DNA sequence: TGTGCCAGCTCACAAACAGGGTATGAAGCTTTCTTT.

This chain connects TRBV4-1 to TRBJ2-5; 8 nucleotides line up with TRBD1. The better agreement between TRBJ2-7 and the DNA end casts doubt on the J call. The CDR3 consists of 16 residues. The germline CDR1 and CDR2 sequences are MGHRA and YSYEKL. CDR3 amino acids: CASSPRQGQISYEQYF. The CDR3 DNA reads TGCGCCAGCAGCCCCCGACAGGGGCAAATCTCCTACGAGCAGTACTTC.

CDR3 amino acids: CASSHSSGGYNEQFF. The CDR3 nucleotides read TGTGCCAGCAGCCATTCGTCGGGGGGCTACAATGAGCAGTTCTTC. The chain links TRBV16 to TRBJ2-1; 7 bases match TRBD2. The CDR3 is 15 amino acids. J gave up 3 bases and V 3 bases, and 5 bases lay outside the gene matches. Looked up from germline, CDR1 is KGHSY and CDR2 is FQNENV.

A single count supports this clone. The V and J genes are TRBV9 and TRBJ1-3; D may be TRBD1 (5 bases). V lost 1 base to trimming and J lost 6 bases, with 17 bases between them. The CDR3 is 16 amino acids. Looked up from germline, CDR1 is SGDLS and CDR2 is YYNGEE. The CDR3 reads CASSVSAAEGLNTIYF. CDR3 coding DNA: TGTGCCAGCAGCGTATCGGCAGCGGAGGGGCTAAACACCATATATTTT.

CDR3 nucleotides: TGTGCCAGCAGCGTAGACAGGGGCCCCACAGATACGCAGTATTTT. Its protein product is CASSVDRGPTDTQYF. This chain joins TRBV9 and TRBJ2-3, with 7 bases that match TRBD1. Germline trimming cut 0 bases from V and 2 bases from J; bases unmatched to any gene: 3. Germline V lookup: CDR1 SGDLS, CDR2 YYNGEE. The CDR3 contains 15 residues.

This clone came up once. The chain combines TRBV2 with TRBJ2-1; D ambiguous. The V end was cut by 7 bases, the J end by 0 bases, with 16 bases between. The germline V gene has CDR1 SNHLY and CDR2 FYNNEI. The length of the CDR3 is 16 residues. This chain's CDR3 is CASNIQRRSSYNEQFF. The CDR3 region has the DNA TGTGCCAGCAACATCCAACGGCGGAGCTCCTACAATGAGCAGTTCTTC.

The chain's CDR3 is CSVWDGGSSSYNEQFF. The CDR3 DNA reads TGCAGCGTTTGGGACGGGGGATCCAGCTCCTACAATGAGCAGTTCTTC. The chain joins TRBV29-1 to TRBJ2-1; D possibly corresponds to TRBD2 (6 bases). The CDR3 is 16 residues long. V lost 5 bases, J lost 0 bases, and 17 bases lay in between. Germline lookup yields CDR1 SQVTM and CDR2 ANQGSEA.

This clone appeared once. The J gene is TRBJ2-1, the V gene TRBV27; tentatively, D is TRBD2 (6 bases). The V end lost 0 bases, the J end lost 5 bases, and 11 bases lay between the germline ends. The CDR3 totals 15 residues. Germline lookup yields CDR1 MNHEY and CDR2 SMNVEV (reference sequence). The CDR3 nucleotides read TGTGCCAGCAGTTTATCCGGGAGACTTGACAATGAGCAGTTCTTC. It specifies CASSLSGRLDNEQFF.

This clone has more than one count but fewer than ten. This chain links TRBV19 with TRBJ2-5, with a tentative D call TRBD1 (6 bases). The CDR3 contains 13 residues. Trimming took 7 bases from V and 5 from J, leaving 14 bases between them. CDR1 is LNHDA and CDR2 is SQIVND in the germline V gene (reference sequence). CDR3 sequence: CASKGHKRETQYF. The CDR3 region has the DNA TGTGCCAGTAAGGGACATAAACGGGAGACCCAGTACTTC.

V gene TRBV11-2 combines with J gene TRBJ2-3; a possible D gene is TRBD1 (6 bases). With 4 bases removed from V and 1 base from J, the gap between germline ends came to 12 bases. This CDR3 has 15 amino acids. Germline V lookup: CDR1 SGHAT, CDR2 FQNNGV. In DNA, the CDR3 is TGTGCCAGCAGCTCCAGGGGTCTTGGCACAGATACGCAGTATTTT. Translating gives CASSSRGLGTDTQYF.

The rearrangement uses TRBV5-4 and TRBJ2-1; D is possibly TRBD1 (7 bases). Trimming cost V 4 bases and J 3 bases, with 11 bases left between them. Germline V gives CDR1 SGHNT, CDR2 YYREEE (reference sequence). This CDR3 comprises 14 residues. CDR3 sequence reads: CASSPGGGYNEQFF. DNA of the CDR3: TGTGCCAGCAGCCCAGGGGGAGGCTACAATGAGCAGTTCTTC. Full variable domain (missing parts from reference TRBV5-4 and TRBJ2-1): ETGVTQSPTHLIKTRGQQVTLRCSSQSGHNTVSWYQQALGQGPQFIFQYYREEENGRGNFPPRFSGLQFPNYSSELNVNALELDDSALYLCASSPGGGYNEQFFGPGTRLTVL.